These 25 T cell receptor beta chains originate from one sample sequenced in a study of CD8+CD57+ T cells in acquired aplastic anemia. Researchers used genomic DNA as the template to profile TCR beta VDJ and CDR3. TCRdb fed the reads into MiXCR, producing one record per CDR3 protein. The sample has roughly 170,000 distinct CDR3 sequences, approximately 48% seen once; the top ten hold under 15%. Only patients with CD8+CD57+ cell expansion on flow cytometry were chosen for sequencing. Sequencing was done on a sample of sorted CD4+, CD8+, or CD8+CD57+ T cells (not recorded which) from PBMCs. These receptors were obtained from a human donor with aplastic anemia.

This CDR3 reads CASSSGGGSPDTQYF. The CDR3 DNA is TGCGCCAGCAGCTCCGGGGGAGGCTCCCCAGATACGCAGTATTTT. V is TRBV5-1 and J is TRBJ2-3; D possibly corresponds to TRBD2 (6 bases). V was cut by 3 bases and J by 4 bases, with 15 bases left in between. Germline-derived CDR1 and CDR2 are SGHRS and YFSETQ. The CDR3 is 15 residues long. Full variable domain (remainder filled in from reference TRBV5-1 and TRBJ2-3): KAGVTQTPRYLIKTRGQQVTLSCSPISGHRSVSWYQQTPGQGLQFLFEYFSETQRNKGNFPGRFSGRQFSNSRSEMNVSTLELGDSALYLCASSSGGGSPDTQYFGPGTRLTVL.

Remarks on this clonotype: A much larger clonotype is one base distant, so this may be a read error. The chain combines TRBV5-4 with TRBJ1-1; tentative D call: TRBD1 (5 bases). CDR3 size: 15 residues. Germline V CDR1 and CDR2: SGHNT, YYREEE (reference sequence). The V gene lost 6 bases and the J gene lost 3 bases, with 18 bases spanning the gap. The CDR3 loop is CASNMGQGSYTEAFF. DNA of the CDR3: TGTGCCAGCAACATGGGGCAGGGATCATACACTGAAGCTTTCTTT.

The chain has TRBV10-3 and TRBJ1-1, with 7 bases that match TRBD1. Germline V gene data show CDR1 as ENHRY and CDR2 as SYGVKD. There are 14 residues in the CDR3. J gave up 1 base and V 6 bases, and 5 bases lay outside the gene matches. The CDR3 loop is CAISPTGTNTEAFF. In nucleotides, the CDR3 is TGTGCCATCAGCCCGACAGGGACGAACACTGAAGCTTTCTTT.

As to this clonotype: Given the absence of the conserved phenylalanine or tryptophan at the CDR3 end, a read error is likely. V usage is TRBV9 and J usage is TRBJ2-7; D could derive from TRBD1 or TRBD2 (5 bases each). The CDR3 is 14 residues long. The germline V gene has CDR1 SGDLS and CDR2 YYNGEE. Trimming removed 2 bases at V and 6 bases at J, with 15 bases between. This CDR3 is CASSVRGVSGEQYL. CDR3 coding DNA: TGTGCCAGCAGCGTGAGGGGAGTATCCGGCGAGCAGTACCTC.

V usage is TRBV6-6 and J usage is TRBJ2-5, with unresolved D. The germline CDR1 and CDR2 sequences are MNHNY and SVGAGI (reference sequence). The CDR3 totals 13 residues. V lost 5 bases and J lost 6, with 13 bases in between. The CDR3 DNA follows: TGTGCCAGCAGTCATAGAGATGGAAAGACCCAGTACTTC. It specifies CASSHRDGKTQYF.

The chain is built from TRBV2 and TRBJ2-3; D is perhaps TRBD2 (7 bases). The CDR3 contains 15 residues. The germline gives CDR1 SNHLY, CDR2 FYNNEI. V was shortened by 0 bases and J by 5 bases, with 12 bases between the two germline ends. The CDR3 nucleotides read TGTGCCAGCAGTGAAGCGGGGGGGCAGGGAGATACGCAGTATTTT. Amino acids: CASSEAGGQGDTQYF.

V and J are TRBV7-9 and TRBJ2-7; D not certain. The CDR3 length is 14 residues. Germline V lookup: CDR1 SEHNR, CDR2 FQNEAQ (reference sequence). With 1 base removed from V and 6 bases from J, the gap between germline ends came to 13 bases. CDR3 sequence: CASSLDLRSFEQYF. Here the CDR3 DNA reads TGTGCCAGCAGCTTAGATCTCCGGAGTTTCGAGCAGTACTTC.

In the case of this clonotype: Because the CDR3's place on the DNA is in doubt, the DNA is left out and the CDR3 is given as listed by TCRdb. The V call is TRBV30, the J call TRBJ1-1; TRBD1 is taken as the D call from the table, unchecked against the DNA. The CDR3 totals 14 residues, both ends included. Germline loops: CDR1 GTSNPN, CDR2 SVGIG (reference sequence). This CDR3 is CAWSVGVGNTEAFF.

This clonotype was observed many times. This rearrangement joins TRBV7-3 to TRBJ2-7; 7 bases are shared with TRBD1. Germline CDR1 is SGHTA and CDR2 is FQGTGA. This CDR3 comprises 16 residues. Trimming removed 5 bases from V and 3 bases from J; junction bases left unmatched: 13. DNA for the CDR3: TGTGCCAGCAGCCTCAACCTAGGGACAGTCCTCTACGAGCAGTACTTC. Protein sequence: CASSLNLGTVLYEQYF.

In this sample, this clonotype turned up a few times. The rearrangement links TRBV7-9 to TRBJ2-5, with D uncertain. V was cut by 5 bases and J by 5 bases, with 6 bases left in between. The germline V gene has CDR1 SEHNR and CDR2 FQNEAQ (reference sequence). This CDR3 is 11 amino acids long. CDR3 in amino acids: CASSQLETQYF. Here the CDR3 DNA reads TGTGCCAGCAGCCAGCTCGAGACCCAGTACTTC. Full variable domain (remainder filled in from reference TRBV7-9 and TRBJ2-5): DTGVSQNPRHKITKRGQNVTFRCDPISEHNRLYWYRQTLGQGPEFLTYFQNEAQLEKSRLLSDRFSAERPKGSFSTLEIQRTEQGDSAMYLCASSQLETQYFGPGTRLLVL.

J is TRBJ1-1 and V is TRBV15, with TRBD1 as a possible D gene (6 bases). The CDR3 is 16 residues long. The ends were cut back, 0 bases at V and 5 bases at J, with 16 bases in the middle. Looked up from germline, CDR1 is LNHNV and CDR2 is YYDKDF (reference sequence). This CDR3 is CATSRDLQGGLTEAFF. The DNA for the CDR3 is TGTGCCACCAGCAGAGACTTACAGGGTGGGTTGACTGAAGCTTTCTTT.

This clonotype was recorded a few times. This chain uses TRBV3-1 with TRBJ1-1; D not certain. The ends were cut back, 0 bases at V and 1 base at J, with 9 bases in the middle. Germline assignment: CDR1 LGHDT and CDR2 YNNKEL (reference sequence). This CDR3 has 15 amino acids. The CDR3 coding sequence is TGTGCCAGCAGCCAAGAAGGGAGCGGGAACACTGAAGCTTTCTTT. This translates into CASSQEGSGNTEAFF. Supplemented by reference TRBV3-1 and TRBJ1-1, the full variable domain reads DTAVSQTPKYLVTQMGNDKSIKCEQNLGHDTMYWYKQDSKKFLKIMFSYNNKELIINETVPNRFSPKSPDKAHLNLHINSLELGDSAVYFCASSQEGSGNTEAFFGQGTRLTVV.

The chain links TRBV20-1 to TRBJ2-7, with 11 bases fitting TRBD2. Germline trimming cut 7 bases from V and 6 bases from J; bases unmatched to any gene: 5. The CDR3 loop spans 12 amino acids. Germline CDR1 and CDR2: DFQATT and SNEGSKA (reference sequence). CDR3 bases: TGCAGTGGAACTAGCGGGAGTGGCGAGCAGTACTTC. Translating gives CSGTSGSGEQYF.

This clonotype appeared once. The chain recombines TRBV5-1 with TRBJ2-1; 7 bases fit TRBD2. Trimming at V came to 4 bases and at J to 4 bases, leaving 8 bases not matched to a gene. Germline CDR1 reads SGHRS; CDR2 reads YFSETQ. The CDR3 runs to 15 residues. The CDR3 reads CASSVGRAAYNEQFF. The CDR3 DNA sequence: TGCGCCAGCAGCGTGGGGAGGGCCGCTTACAATGAGCAGTTCTTC.

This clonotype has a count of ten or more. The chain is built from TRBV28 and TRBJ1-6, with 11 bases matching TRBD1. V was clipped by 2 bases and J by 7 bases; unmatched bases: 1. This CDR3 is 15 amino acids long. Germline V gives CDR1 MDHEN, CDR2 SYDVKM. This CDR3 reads CASSLGDRGNSPLHF. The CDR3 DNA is TGTGCCAGCAGTTTAGGGGACAGGGGGAATTCACCCCTCCACTTT.

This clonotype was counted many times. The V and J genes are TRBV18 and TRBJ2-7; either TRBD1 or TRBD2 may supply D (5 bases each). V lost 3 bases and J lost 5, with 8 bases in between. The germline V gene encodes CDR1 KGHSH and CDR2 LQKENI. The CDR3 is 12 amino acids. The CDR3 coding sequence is TGTGCCAGCTCACCGCAGGGACACGAGCAGTACTTC. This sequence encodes CASSPQGHEQYF.

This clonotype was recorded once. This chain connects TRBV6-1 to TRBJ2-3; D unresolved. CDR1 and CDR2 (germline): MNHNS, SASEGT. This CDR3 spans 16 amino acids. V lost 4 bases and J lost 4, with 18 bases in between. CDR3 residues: CASSAHTLLTADTQYF. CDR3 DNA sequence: TGTGCCAGCAGTGCTCATACTCTCTTGACGGCAGATACGCAGTATTTT.

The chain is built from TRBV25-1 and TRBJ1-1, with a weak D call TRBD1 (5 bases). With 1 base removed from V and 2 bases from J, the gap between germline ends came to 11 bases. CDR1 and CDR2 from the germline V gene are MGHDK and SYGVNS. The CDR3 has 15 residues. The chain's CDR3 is CASSEFGGVNTEAFF. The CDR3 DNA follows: TGTGCCAGCAGTGAATTTGGGGGGGTTAACACTGAAGCTTTCTTT.

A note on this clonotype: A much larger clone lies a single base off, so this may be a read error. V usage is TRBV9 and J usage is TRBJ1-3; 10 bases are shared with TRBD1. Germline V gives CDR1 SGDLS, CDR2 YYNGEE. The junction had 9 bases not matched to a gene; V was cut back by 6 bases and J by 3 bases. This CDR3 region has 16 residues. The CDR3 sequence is CASNERQGAFGNTIYF. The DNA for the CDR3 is TGTGCCAGCAACGAGAGACAGGGGGCATTTGGAAACACCATATATTTT.

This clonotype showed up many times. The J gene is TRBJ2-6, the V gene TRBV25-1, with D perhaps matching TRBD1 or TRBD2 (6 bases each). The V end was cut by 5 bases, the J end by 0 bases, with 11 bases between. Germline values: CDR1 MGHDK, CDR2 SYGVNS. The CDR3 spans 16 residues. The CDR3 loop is CASSPGGGSGANVLTF. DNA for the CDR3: TGTGCCAGCAGTCCCGGGGGCGGCTCTGGGGCCAACGTCCTGACTTTC. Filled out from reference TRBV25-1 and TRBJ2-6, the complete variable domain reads EADIYQTPRYLVIGTGKKITLECSQTMGHDKMYWYQQDPGMELHLIHYSYGVNSTEKGDLSSESTVSRIRTEHFPLTLESARPSHTSQYLCASSPGGGSGANVLTFGAGSRLTVL.

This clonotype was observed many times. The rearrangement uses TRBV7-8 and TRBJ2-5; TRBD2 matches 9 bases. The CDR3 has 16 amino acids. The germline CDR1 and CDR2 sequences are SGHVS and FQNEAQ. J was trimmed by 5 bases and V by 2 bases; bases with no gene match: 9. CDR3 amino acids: CASSLSARGGQETQYF. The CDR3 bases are TGTGCCAGCAGCTTATCTGCGCGGGGGGGACAGGAGACCCAGTACTTC.

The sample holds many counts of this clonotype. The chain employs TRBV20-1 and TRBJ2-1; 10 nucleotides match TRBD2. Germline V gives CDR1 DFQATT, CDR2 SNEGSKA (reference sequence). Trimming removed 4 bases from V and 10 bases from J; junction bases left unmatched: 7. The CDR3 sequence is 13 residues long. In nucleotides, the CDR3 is TGCAGTGCTAATAGCGGGGGGCCTCAAGAGCAGTTCTTC. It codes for CSANSGGPQEQFF.

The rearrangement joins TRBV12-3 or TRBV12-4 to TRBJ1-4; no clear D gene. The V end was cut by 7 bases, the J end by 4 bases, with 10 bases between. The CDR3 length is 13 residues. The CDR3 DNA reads TGTGCCAGCACCGGGTGGGGTAATGAAAAACTGTTTTTT. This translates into CASTGWGNEKLFF.

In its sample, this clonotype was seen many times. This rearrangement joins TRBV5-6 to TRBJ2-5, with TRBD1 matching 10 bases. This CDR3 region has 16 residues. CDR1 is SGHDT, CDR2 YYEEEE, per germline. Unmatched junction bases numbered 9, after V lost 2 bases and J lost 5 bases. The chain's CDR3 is CASSFDRGQVLETQYF. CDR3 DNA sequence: TGTGCCAGCAGCTTCGACAGGGGGCAAGTGTTGGAGACCCAGTACTTC.

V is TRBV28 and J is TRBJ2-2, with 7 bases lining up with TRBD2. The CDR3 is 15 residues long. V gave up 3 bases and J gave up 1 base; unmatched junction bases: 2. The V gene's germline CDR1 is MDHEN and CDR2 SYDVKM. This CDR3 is CASSFRGENTGELFF. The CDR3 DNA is TGTGCCAGCAGTTTCCGGGGGGAGAACACCGGGGAGCTGTTTTTT.